This T cell receptor (beta chain) emerged from a study of cytomegalovirus exposure and HLA in healthy donors (dated 2017 in TCRdb). Concerning the study at large: In an earlier analysis of around 540 of the donors, under 300 Gb of sequence data and about 110 million unique TCR beta sequences from some 170 million T cells were reported. Approximately 300 gigabases of sequencing data and tens of millions of unique TCR sequences were included in an early release covering about 600 HLA-typed donors. Of the approximately 400 genotyped donors, over 65% fell in the genetic ancestry cluster associated with self-reported Caucasian donors. The study aimed to test whether signatures of past pathogen exposure could be identified by cataloging public T cell receptors. The study used immunosequencing to profile the T cell repertoires of approximately 690 subjects and linked those repertoires to cytomegalovirus serostatus. A separate validation cohort of approximately 120 different subjects was used in addition to the 666-subject first cohort. High-throughput TCR immunosequencing, statistical association of individual TCRs with disease status, and machine learning were combined to predict cytomegalovirus infection status. A later analysis re-analyzed previously published TCR beta repertoires from roughly 600 donors and added high-resolution HLA genotyping to study TCR occurrence patterns. Rather than drawing on any new phenotypic data, the later analysis identified candidate immune exposures from TCR beta sequences and the way those sequences occurred across donors. An earlier analysis of about 600 of the donors used high-throughput TCR beta sequencing to judge whether each TCR beta V gene segment behaved as functional or pseudogenic. Donor age, sex, ethnicity and CMV serostatus were collected together with the repertoire data. Genome-wide SNP genotypes for about 55% of the roughly 670 donors were used in a later genetic analysis, which treated that subset as a discovery cohort. All discovery cohort repertoires had been generated using a single sequencing platform. HLA typing covered class I and class II loci at four-digit resolution. Typing coverage differed by locus: A, B, C, DRB1 and DQB1 were typed in about 620-630 donors, DQA1 in 522, DPA1 in approximately 610, and DPB1 in 450 to 480. Four to six DR-DQ haplotypes were handled as single units for association and clustering because linkage in the cohort was strong. On average, roughly 200,000 unique TCR beta nucleotide sequences were sequenced per donor among several hundred genotyped donors of the cohort, with around 19% of those sequences being non-productive.

Spanning cysteine to phenylalanine, the CDR3 consists of 12 amino acids. The DNA shown is the 36-base CDR3, in frame from base 1. V and J lose 5 bases and 4 bases, and a span of 8 bases separates them. Per the germline V gene, MNHEY is the CDR1 and SVGAGI is the CDR2. Library generation was performed with the immunoSEQ multiplex PCR assay. For the multiplex PCR, a mixture combining 60 forward primers for TCR Vbeta segments and 13 reverse primers for TCR Jbeta segments was used. Amplification of the CDR3 region of rearranged TCR beta genes was performed with a multiplex PCR assay on genomic DNA. The amplified TCR beta libraries were sequenced on the Illumina HiSeq System as 87-base-pair reads. The paper's data handling went like this. A later analysis tallied around 80 million unique TCR beta chains across the 640 or so repertoires, and about 10 million of those chains were shared by two or more donors. Raw reads were error-corrected and collapsed into unique sequences by a nearest-neighbor algorithm in which closely related sequences were merged to remove PCR and sequencing errors. To assign V, D and J gene segments, CDR3 sequences were aligned to IMGT reference sequences. For a sequence to be retained, at least a six-nucleotide match to both a V gene segment and a J gene segment was required. Rearrangements were called productive when the CDR3 lacked stop codons and stayed in frame with V and J; all others were non-productive. CDR3 was defined by IMGT convention, running from the second conserved V-encoded cysteine to the conserved J-encoded phenylalanine. In an earlier analysis of more than 550 of the donors, sequences lacking an unambiguous match to a single V gene segment were excluded. An earlier analysis of 450 to 650 of the donors called V segments functional above 56.7% productive rearrangements and segregating when the between-donor standard deviation exceeded 5%. A statistical classification framework was built to diagnose cytomegalovirus status from the catalog of TCR beta chain sequences. V and J gene assignment, in a later analysis, came from comparing TCR nucleotide sequences with IMGT/GENE-DB human TR gene sequences. The TCRdist pipeline was used in a later analysis to assign CDR3 sequences and most-parsimonious VDJ recombination scenarios. In a later analysis, each TCR beta chain was defined by its CDR3 amino acid sequence together with its V-gene family, and reads without a unique V-gene family were excluded. As a way to deal with suspected cross-contamination and a sequencing artifact, a later analysis dropped 592 nucleotide sequences that were highly shared and had low generation probability. For each public chain, a later analysis derived a clonal expansion index from normalized ranks of inferred template counts within each repertoire. Generation probabilities in a later analysis came from a VDJ recombination model fitted to out-of-frame rearrangements, and those results were checked against IGoR. In a later analysis, TCR-TCR, TCR-HLA and TCR-CMV co-occurrence was scored with hypergeometric tests, and a repertoire-size bias correction was applied to TCR pairs. To estimate false discovery rates, a later analysis permuted the HLA or CMV assignments 20 times. In a later analysis, co-occurring TCRs were grouped using DBSCAN, and TCRdist sequence similarity was added for clustering within HLA-allele-positive subsets. For co-occurrence clustering, repertoires with fewer than 30,000 or more than 120,000 public chains were excluded, along with a handful of repertoires with anomalous nucleotide sharing. Drawn from immuneACCESS, this table holds only the in-frame rearrangements with V and J called that TCRdb kept. Clones are partly lost; checked studies trace under half to an unresolved V gene and leave the rest unexplained. The V and J calls and clone size were taken over from that table, and D and trimming were inferred from the DNA. In this sample's table one finds 95,000 to 150,000 clones. The ten biggest clones cover about 3.5% of the sample.

Study-wide conclusions, independent of this receptor: An earlier analysis of around 600 of the donors showed that most TCR beta V segments appeared in productive rearrangements either about 87% or about 30% of the time, which broadly matched IMGT annotations. In a later analysis, more than 15,000 TCR beta sequences were associated with specific HLA alleles at a false discovery rate of 0.05. Compared with equally common non-associated chains, HLA-associated TCR beta chains in a later analysis were more clonally expanded and had lower generation probabilities. According to a later genetic analysis, donors in an Asian-associated ancestry cluster had fewer N-insertions in productive TCRs than the approximately 700-donor mean. The 87-base-pair reads could not distinguish some IMGT-functional V segments, including TRBV6-2 and TRBV6-3, so those segments were excluded. Cytomegalovirus status was reported to be diagnosed by the classifier with high specificity and sensitivity in both the original and validation cohorts. A later analysis reported that several top co-occurrence clusters appeared linked to parvovirus B19, influenza, CMV and Epstein-Barr virus. Linkage disequilibrium might explain the correlated functional status among segregating V segments, but an unknown experimental factor could not be excluded. In a later genetic analysis, a missense DCLRE1C variant was associated with V-gene and J-gene trimming of TCR beta chains, and the association was replicated in an independent cohort. A later analysis found that TCR association rates varied across HLA loci, with DRB1 alleles showing the most associated TCRs and HLA-C alleles the fewest. A further reported finding was that TCR beta sequences accurately predicted the HLA-A and HLA-B alleles for most subjects in the first cohort. The only immune exposure information available for the cohort was CMV serostatus. A cluster of highly shared sequence variants was judged likely to represent a technical artifact of the sequencing pipeline. Only TCR beta chains were sequenced in this cohort, and the absence of alpha or paired-chain data limited detectable features. Most TCR sequences were observed very rarely across donors, whereas some public TCRs were present in many individuals. When HLA alleles, especially DR and DQ, strongly co-occurred, attributing TCR associations to individual alleles was difficult. According to a later analysis, most CMV-associated TCR beta chains appeared to be HLA-restricted, and the HLA associations seemed to be driven largely by CMV exposure. In vitro tests confirmed that a few of the cytomegalovirus-associated TCR beta chains recognize cytomegalovirus antigens. The presence/absence analyses assumed that sequencing depth was roughly uniform across donors, and that assumption may not be true. HLA typing was unavailable for some donors at each locus, so association tests used only the typed subset. Because counts were too low, about 18 rarely observed V segments, including chromosome 9 orphons, were excluded from the earlier analysis of roughly 580 of the donors. The authors suggested that the approach could potentially be generalized to other disease states and immunological phenotypes. In the study, around 160 TCR beta chains were listed as associated with cytomegalovirus.

As to this clone: No antigen is known for it.

The cohort consisted of fewer than 700 healthy bone marrow donors. At the time of sampling, all cohort members were nominally healthy, though unrecorded immune exposures were likely present. The donor tested CMV seronegative, placing the donor among the roughly 340 seronegative members of the cohort. A peripheral blood sample was provided by each donor, and peripheral blood mononuclear cells were used for TCR beta sequencing. Genomic DNA was extracted from the blood cell samples with the Qiagen DNeasy Blood Extraction Kit. The specimen was PBMCs. The receptor was isolated from a man younger than 35 in good health and CMV-seronegative. Here the chain combines TRBV6-5 and TRBJ2-5; matching of 5 bases hints at TRBD1 as the D gene. Here is the DNA: TGTGCCAGCAGTCCCCAGGGAGAGACCCAGTACTTC. Its protein product is CASSPQGETQYF.